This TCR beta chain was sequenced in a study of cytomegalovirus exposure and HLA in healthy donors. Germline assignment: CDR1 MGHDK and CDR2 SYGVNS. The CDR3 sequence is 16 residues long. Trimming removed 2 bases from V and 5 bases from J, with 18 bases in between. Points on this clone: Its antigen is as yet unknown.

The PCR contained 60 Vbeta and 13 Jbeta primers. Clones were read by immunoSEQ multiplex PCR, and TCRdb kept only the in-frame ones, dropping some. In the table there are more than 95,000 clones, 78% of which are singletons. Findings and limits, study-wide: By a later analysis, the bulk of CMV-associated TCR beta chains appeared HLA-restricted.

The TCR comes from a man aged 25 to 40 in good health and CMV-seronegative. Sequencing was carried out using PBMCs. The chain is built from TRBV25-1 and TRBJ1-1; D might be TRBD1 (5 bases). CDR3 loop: CASSERGRRGRTEAFF. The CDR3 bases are TGTGCCAGCAGTGAACGGGGGAGGAGGGGCCGGACTGAAGCTTTCTTT.